This T cell receptor (beta chain) was documented in a study of T cell responses to AZD1222 COVID-19 vaccine. Profiling relied on immunoSEQ multiplex PCR, and the TCRdb table lists in-frame clones only, not all of them. This sample has about 70,000 clones; around 90% occur once, and the top ten carry 4% to 5.5%. CDR1 and CDR2 from the germline V gene are SGHVS and FQNEAQ. The CDR3 length is 16 residues. V dropped 3 bases and J dropped 5 bases, with 19 bases sitting between them. General observations from the study: Seropositivity was recorded at baseline in only 6 or 7 AZD1222 recipients.

In regard to this clone: Antigen unknown.

The sample in question was peripheral blood, obtained 28 days after the second dose of the MenACWY control vaccine. V and J are TRBV7-8 and TRBJ2-5; D perhaps matches TRBD2 (7 bases). The source of this sequence is an adult who received the MenACWY meningococcal vaccine as a control. The CDR3 DNA reads TGTGCCAGCAGCTTTGATCGGGGGGCCTCTTCCGAGACCCAGTACTTC. Protein sequence: CASSFDRGASSETQYF.